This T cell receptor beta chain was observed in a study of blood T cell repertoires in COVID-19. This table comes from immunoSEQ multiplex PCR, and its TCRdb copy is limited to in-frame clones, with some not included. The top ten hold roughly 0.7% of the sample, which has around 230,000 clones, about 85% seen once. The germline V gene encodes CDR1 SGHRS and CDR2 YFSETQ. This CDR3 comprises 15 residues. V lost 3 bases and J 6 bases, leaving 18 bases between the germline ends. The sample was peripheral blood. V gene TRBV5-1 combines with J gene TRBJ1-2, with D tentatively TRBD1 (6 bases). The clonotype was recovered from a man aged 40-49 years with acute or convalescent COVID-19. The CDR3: CASSSTEQGRNGYTF. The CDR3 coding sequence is TGCGCCAGCAGCTCAACCGAACAGGGTAGGAATGGCTACACCTTC.